This T cell receptor (beta chain) came from a study of T-cell memory formation after mild COVID-19. The wider study: Each donor largely had its own TCR clusters. Points from the study as a whole: Pre-infection memory already had some responding clones, implying cross-reactive memory joined.

This CDR3 is built from 14 residues. The V end lost 4 bases, the J end lost 2 bases, and 10 bases lay between the germline ends. TCRdb re-derived calls from the 5' RACE reads in MiXCR, one entry per CDR3 protein. The sample holds 300,000 to 350,000 distinct CDR3 sequences; about 13% are singletons and the top ten take 21%. Concerning this clonotype itself: What it binds is not known.

The V call is TRBV12-3 or TRBV12-4, the J call TRBJ2-3; D might be TRBD2 (6 bases). Sequencing was performed on PBMCs or a T cell subset sorted from them (not recorded which). This TCR derives from a man aged 18 to 29 who had mild COVID-19 (a few samples of this study predate the infection). Cell type and time point are not known. As DNA, the CDR3 is TGTGCCAGCAGTTCTAGCGTCAACACAGATACGCAGTATTTT. Its translation: CASSSSVNTDTQYF.